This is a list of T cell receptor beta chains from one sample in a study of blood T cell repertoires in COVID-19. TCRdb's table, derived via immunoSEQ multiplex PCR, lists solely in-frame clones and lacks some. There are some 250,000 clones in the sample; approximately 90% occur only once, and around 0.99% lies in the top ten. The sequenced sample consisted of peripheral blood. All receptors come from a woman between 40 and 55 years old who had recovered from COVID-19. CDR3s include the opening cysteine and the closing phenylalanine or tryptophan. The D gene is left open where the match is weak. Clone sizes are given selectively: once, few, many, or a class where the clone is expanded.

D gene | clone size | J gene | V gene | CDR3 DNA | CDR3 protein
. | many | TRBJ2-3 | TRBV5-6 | TGTGCCAGCAGCCGACTGGTGGGTAGCACAGATACGCAGTATTTT | CASSRLVGSTDTQYF
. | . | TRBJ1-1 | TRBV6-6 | TGTGCCAGCAGCTTGGGGGGGAGGAACACTGAAGCTTTCTTT | CASSLGGRNTEAFF
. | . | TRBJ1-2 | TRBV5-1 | TGCGCCAGCAGCTTCCGGAGGGTGGATGGCTACACCTTC | CASSFRRVDGYTF
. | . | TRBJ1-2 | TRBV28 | TGTGCCAGCCGCGGAGCTAACTATGGCTACACCTTC | CASRGANYGYTF
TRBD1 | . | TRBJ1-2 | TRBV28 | TGTGCCAGCAGTCCTGGGACAGCGGGCTATGGCTACACCTTC | CASSPGTAGYGYTF
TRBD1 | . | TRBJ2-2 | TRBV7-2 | TGTGCCAGCAGCTTAGTTTCCGGGACAGGCACCGGGGAGCTGTTTTTT | CASSLVSGTGTGELFF
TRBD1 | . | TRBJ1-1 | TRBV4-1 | TGCGCCAGCAGCCGGGAAACGGGACAGGGGTACACTGAAGCTTTCTTT | CASSRETGQGYTEAFF
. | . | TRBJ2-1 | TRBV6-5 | TGTGCCAGCAGTTACGGGGGCGGCGATGAGCAGTTCTTC | CASSYGGGDEQFF
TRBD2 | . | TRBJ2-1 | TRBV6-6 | TGTGCCAGCAGAGGGAGGGGCGGCCCCTACAATGAGCAGTTCTTC | CASRGRGGPYNEQFF
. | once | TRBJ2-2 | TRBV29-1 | TGCAGCGTCCATGGGGGGACCCACACCGGGGAGCTGTTTTTT | CSVHGGTHTGELFF
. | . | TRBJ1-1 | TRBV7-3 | TGTGCCAGCAGCCACCCGGGGGGTGAAGCTTTCTTT | CASSHPGGEAFF
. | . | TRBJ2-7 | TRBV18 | TGTGCCAGCTCACCAGCTAGGAAATGGTACGAGCAGTACTTC | CASSPARKWYEQYF
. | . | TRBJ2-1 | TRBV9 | TGTGCCAGCAGCGCGAGGGGGTGGGACTCCTACAATGAGCAGTTCTTC | CASSARGWDSYNEQFF
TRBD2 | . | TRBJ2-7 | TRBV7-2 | TGTGCCAGCAGCCCCCGACTAGCGGGAGCTGGCGAGCAGTACTTC | CASSPRLAGAGEQYF
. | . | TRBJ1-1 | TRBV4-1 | TGCGCCAGCAGCCAGGGCCTCCTCCAATTGAACACTGAAGCTTTCTTT | CASSQGLLQLNTEAFF
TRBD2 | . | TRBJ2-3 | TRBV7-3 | TGTGCCAGCAGCCCCGGGACTAGCGGGAGGCATACGCAGTATTTT | CASSPGTSGRHTQYF
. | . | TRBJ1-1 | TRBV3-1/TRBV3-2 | TGTGCCAGCAGCCGGGCCTCGAACACTGAAGCTTTCTTT | CASSRASNTEAFF
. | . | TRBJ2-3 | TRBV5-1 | TGCGCCAGCAGCGGAGGGGGCGCGGGTACAGATACGCAGTATTTT | CASSGGGAGTDTQYF
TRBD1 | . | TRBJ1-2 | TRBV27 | TGTGCCAGCAGCCAAGGACAGGGACCCTATGGCTACACCTTC | CASSQGQGPYGYTF
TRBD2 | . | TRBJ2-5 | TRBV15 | TGTGCCACCAGCAGTCTTAGCGGGGGCCAAGAGACCCAGTACTTC | CATSSLSGGQETQYF
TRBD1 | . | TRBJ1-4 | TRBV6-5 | TGTGCCAGCAGTAACAGGGGTACTAATGAAAAACTGTTTTTT | CASSNRGTNEKLFF
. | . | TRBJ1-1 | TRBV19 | TGTGCCAGTACCCCGGACAGATACACTGAAGCTTTCTTT | CASTPDRYTEAFF
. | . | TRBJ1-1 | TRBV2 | TGTGCCAGCACCGTGGCAGGTTGGAACACTGAAGCTTTCTTT | CASTVAGWNTEAFF
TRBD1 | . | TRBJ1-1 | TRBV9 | TGTGCCAGCAGCCCCGGGACAGGGATGGGGAACACTGAAGCTTTCTTT | CASSPGTGMGNTEAFF
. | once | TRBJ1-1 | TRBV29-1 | TGCAGCGTTGACTGGGGGGGGACTGAAGCTTTCTTT | CSVDWGGTEAFF
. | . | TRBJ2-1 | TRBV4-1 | TGCGCCAGCAGCCAAGAGGGGCGAGACCTCAATGAGCAGTTCTTC | CASSQEGRDLNEQFF
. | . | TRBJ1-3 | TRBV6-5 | TGTGCCAGCGGCCCTGGGGGGATCTCTGGAAACACCATATATTTT | CASGPGGISGNTIYF
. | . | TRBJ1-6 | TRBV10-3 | TGTGCCATCAGTGAGAAAACAGGGAATTCACCCCTCCACTTT | CAISEKTGNSPLHF
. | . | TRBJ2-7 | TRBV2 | TGTGCCAGCAGTCCGAAAGGCGGGATGCCCTACGAGCAGTACTTC | CASSPKGGMPYEQYF
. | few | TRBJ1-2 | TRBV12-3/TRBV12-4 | TGTGCCAGCAGTTTAGTCGGGTCCTATGGCTACACCTTC | CASSLVGSYGYTF
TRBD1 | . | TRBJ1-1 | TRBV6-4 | TGTGCCAGCAGCCTCAGGGGGCGCGGCACTGAAGCTTTCTTT | CASSLRGRGTEAFF
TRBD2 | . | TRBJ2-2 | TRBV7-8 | TGTGCCAGCAGCCCACCGGGACTAGCGGCCTGGGGCGGGGAGCTGTTTTTT | CASSPPGLAAWGGELFF
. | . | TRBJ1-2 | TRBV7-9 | TGTGCCAGCAGCTTAGAAACAGGAGCTAACTATGGCTACACCTTC | CASSLETGANYGYTF
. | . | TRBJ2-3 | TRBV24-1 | TGTGCCACCAGGGGAGGCCTCACAGATACGCAGTATTTT | CATRGGLTDTQYF
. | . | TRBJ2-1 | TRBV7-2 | TGTGCCAGCAGCTTAGGGGGGCCCAACACCTACAATGAGCAGTTCTTC | CASSLGGPNTYNEQFF
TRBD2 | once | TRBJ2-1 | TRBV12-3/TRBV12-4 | TGTGCCAGCGGGGCACTAGCGTACAATGAGCAGTTCTTC | CASGALAYNEQFF
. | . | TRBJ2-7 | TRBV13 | TGTGCCAGCAGCTTAGCCCCGGGGGAGCAGTACTTC | CASSLAPGEQYF
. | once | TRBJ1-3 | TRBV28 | TGTGCCAGCAGCCGAGGGTCCTCTGGAAACACCATATATTTT | CASSRGSSGNTIYF
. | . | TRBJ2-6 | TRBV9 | TGTGCCAGCAGCGCCGCCCCGGGGAACCCCTTTACTGGGGCCAACGTCCTGACTTTC | CASSAAPGNPFTGANVLTF
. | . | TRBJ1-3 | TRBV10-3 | TGTGCCATCATGGGCGGGACTGGGTCTGGAAACACCATATATTTT | CAIMGGTGSGNTIYF
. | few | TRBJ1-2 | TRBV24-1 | TGTGCCACCAGTGAACCGGAAAATGGAGGGGGCTACACCTTC | CATSEPENGGGYTF
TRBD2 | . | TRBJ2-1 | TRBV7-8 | TGTGCCAGCAGCACCCGACTAGCGGGAGGCCGCTACAATGAGCAGTTCTTC | CASSTRLAGGRYNEQFF
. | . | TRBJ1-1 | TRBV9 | TGTGCCAGCAGCCCAACCGGCGGGGGCACTGAAGCTTTCTTT | CASSPTGGGTEAFF
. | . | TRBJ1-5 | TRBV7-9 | TGTGCCAGCAGCTTAGGTGGGGGGAATCAGCCCCAGCATTTT | CASSLGGGNQPQHF
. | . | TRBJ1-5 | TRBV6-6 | TGTGCCAGCAGCCGATCACGAGGGGTGGCGGGGGATCAGCCCCAGCATTTT | CASSRSRGVAGDQPQHF
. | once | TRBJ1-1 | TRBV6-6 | TGTGCCAGCAGGGACCCCGCCGTGAGGGTAGCTTTCTTT | CASRDPAVRVAFF
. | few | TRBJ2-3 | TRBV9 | TGTGCCAGCAGCGTAGGGCCCGGGACAGATACGCAGTATTTT | CASSVGPGTDTQYF
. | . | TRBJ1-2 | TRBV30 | TGTGCCTCCTCCGGGGGGCCCGCCTATGGCTACACCTTC | CASSGGPAYGYTF
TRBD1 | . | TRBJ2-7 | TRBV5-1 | TGCGCCAGCAGTACCCTTATATCCGGGACAGGGACCTACGAGCAGTACTTC | CASSTLISGTGTYEQYF
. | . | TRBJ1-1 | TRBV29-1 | TGCAGCGTTCGGGGGACTGAAGCTTTCTTT | CSVRGTEAFF
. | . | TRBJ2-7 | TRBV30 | TGTGCCTGGAGTGTCGGCGGAGGCCACGAGCAGTACTTC | CAWSVGGGHEQYF
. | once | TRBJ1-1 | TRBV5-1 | TGCGCCAGCAGCCACCTAGGGGGAGGGTGGACTGAAGCTTTCTTT | CASSHLGGGWTEAFF
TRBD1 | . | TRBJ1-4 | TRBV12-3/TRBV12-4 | TGTGCCAGCAGTTTAGGGGACAGACTGTTTTTT | CASSLGDRLFF
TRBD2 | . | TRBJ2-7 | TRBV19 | TGTGCCAGTAGTGCCGGGGGGACCTACTACGAGCAGTACTTC | CASSAGGTYYEQYF
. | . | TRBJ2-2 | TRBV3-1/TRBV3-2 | TGTGCCAGCAGCCCAACCGGGGGGCCCGGGGAGCTGTTTTTT | CASSPTGGPGELFF
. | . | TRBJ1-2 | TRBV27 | TGTGCCAGCAGTAGCGGGGGGCCCCTTGGCTACACCTTC | CASSSGGPLGYTF
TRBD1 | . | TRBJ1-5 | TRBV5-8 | TGTGCCAGCAGCACGGACAGGGGAGGTGATCAGCCCCAGCATTTT | CASSTDRGGDQPQHF